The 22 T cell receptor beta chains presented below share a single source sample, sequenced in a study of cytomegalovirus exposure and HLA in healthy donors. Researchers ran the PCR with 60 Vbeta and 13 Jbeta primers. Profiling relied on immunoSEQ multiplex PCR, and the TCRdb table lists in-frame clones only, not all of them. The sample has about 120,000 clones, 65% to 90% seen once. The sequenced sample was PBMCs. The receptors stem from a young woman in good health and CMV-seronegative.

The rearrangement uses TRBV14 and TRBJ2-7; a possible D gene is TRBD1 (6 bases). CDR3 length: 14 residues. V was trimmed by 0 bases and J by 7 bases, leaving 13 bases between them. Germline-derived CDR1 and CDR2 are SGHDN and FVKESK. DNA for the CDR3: TGTGCCAGCAGCCAAGATGGCACAGGGCGGGAGCAGTACTTC. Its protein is CASSQDGTGREQYF. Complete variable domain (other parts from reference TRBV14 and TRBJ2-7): EAGVTQFPSHSVIEKGQTVTLRCDPISGHDNLYWYRRVMGKEIKFLLHFVKESKQDESGMPNNRFLAERTGGTYSTLKVQPAELEDSGVYFCASSQDGTGREQYFGPGTRLTVT.

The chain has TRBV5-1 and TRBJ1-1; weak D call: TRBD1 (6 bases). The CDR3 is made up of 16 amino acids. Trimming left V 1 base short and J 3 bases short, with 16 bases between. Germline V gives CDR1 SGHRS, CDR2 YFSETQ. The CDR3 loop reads CASSLRGIREDTEAFF. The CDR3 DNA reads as TGCGCCAGCAGCTTGAGGGGGATAAGGGAAGACACTGAAGCTTTCTTT.

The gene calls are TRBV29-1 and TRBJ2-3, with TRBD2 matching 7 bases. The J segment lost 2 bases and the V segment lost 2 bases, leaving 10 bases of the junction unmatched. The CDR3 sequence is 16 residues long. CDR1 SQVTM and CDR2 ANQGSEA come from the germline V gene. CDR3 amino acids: CSVESGRASVTDTQYF. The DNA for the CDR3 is TGCAGCGTTGAAAGTGGGAGGGCCTCGGTCACAGATACGCAGTATTTT.

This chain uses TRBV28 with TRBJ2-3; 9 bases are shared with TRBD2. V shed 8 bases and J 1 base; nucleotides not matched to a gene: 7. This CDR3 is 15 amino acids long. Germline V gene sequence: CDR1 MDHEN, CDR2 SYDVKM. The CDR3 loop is CASAIIAGGTDTQYF. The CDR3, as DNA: TGTGCCAGCGCAATTATAGCGGGAGGCACAGATACGCAGTATTTT.

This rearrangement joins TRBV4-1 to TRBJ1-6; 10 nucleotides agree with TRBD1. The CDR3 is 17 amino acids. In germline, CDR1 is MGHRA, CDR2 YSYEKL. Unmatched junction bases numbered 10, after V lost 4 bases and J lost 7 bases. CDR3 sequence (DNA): TGCGCCAGCAGCCGTTCGGGGGACAGGGGATTAAATTCACCCCTCCACTTT. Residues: CASSRSGDRGLNSPLHF.

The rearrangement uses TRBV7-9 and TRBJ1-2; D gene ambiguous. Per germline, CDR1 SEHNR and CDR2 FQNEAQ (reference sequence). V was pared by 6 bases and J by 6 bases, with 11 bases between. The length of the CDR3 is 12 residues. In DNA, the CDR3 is TGTGCCAGCAGTGAGAGCAGGAATGGCTACACCTTC. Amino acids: CASSESRNGYTF.

CDR3 amino acids: CASSPTTSPGNTIYF. The CDR3 DNA is TGTGCCAGCTCACCGACAACAAGCCCTGGAAACACCATATATTTT. This rearrangement joins TRBV18 to TRBJ1-3; the D is unclear. Per germline, CDR1 KGHSH and CDR2 LQKENI. The ends were cut back, 3 bases at V and 2 bases at J, with 11 bases in the middle. CDR3 length: 15 residues.

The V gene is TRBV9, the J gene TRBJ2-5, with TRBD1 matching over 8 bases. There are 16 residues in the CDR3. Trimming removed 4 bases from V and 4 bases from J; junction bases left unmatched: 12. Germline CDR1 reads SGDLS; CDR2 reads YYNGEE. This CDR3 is CASSPRTGTPRETQYF. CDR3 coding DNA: TGTGCCAGCAGCCCTCGGACAGGGACCCCTCGAGAGACCCAGTACTTC. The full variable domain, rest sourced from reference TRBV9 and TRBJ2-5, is DSGVTQTPKHLITATGQRVTLRCSPRSGDLSVYWYQQSLDQGLQFLIQYYNGEERAKGNILERFSAQQFPDLHSELNLSSLELGDSALYFCASSPRTGTPRETQYFGPGTRLLVL.

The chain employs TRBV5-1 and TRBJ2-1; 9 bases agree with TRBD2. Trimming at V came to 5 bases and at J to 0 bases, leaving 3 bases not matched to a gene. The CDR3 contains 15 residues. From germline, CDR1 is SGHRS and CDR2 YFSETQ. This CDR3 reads CASRLAGSSYNEQFF. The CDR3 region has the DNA TGCGCCAGCAGACTAGCGGGCAGCTCCTACAATGAGCAGTTCTTC.

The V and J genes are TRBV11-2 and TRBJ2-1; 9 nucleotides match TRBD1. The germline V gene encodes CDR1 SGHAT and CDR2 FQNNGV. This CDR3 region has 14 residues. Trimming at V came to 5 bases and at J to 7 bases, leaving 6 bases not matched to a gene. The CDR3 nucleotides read TGTGCCAGCAGCGGACGACAGGGGGGGAATGAGCAGTTCTTC. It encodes CASSGRQGGNEQFF. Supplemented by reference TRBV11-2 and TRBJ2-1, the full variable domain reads EAGVAQSPRYKIIEKRQSVAFWCNPISGHATLYWYQQILGQGPKLLIQFQNNGVVDDSQLPKDRFSAERLKGVDSTLKIQPAKLEDSAVYLCASSGRQGGNEQFFGPGTRLTVL.

The CDR3 here is CASIELTGFTDTQYF. The DNA of the CDR3 is TGTGCCAGCATCGAACTGACAGGGTTCACAGATACGCAGTATTTT. This rearrangement joins TRBV2 to TRBJ2-3, with TRBD1 matching over 7 bases. The J segment lost 2 bases and the V segment lost 7 bases, leaving 9 bases of the junction unmatched. CDR3 length: 15 amino acids. CDR1 SNHLY and CDR2 FYNNEI come from the germline V gene.

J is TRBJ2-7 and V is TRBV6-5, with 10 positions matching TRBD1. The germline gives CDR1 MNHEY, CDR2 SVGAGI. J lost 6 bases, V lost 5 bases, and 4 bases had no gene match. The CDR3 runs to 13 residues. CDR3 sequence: CASSRTGGCEQYF. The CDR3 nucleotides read TGTGCCAGCAGTCGGACAGGGGGATGCGAGCAGTACTTC.

This CDR3 is CAWTRGRGMYEQYF. CDR3 bases: TGTGCCTGGACCAGGGGGCGCGGGATGTACGAGCAGTACTTC. The rearrangement joins TRBV30 to TRBJ2-7; 8 positions match TRBD1. This CDR3 has 14 amino acids. With V trimmed by 4 bases and J by 4 bases, 9 bases remained unmatched. Per germline, CDR1 GTSNPN and CDR2 SVGIG (reference sequence).

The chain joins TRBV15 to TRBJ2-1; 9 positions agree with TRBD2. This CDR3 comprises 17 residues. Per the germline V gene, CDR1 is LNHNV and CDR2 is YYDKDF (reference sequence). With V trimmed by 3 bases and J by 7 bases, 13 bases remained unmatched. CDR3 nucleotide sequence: TGTGCCACCAGCAGGCCATGGGCGGGAGGGCCTAAGAATGAGCAGTTCTTC. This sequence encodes CATSRPWAGGPKNEQFF.

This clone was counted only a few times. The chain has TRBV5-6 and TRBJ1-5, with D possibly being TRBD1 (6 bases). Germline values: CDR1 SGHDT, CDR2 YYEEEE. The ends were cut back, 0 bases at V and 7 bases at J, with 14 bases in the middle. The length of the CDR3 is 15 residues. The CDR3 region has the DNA TGTGCCAGCAGCTTGGGGTCGGACAGTGAGCAGCCCCAGCATTTT. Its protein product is CASSLGSDSEQPQHF.

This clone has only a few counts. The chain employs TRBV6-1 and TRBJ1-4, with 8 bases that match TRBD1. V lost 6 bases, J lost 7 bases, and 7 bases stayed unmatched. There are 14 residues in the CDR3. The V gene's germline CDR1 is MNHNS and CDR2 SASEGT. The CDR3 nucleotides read TGTGCCAGCAGGAAGACAGGGGAAGGTGAAAAACTGTTTTTT. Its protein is CASRKTGEGEKLFF.

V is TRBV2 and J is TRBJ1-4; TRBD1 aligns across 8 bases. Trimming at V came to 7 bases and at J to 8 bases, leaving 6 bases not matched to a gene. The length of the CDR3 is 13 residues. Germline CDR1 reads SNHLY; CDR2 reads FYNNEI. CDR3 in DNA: TGTGCCAGCATAGATACAGGGGGGGAAAAACTGTTTTTT. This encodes CASIDTGGEKLFF.

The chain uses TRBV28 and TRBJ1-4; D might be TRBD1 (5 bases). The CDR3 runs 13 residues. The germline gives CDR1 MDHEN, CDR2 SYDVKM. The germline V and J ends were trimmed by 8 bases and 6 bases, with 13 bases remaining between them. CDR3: CASGGGVDEKLFF. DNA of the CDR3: TGTGCCAGCGGTGGGGGGGTAGATGAAAAACTGTTTTTT.

This CDR3 is CASSPSGYPPGSSYNEQFF. The DNA of the CDR3 is TGTGCCAGCAGTCCTAGCGGTTACCCCCCCGGGAGCTCCTACAATGAGCAGTTCTTC. V is TRBV28 and J is TRBJ2-1, with 7 bases that match TRBD2. The CDR3 contains 19 residues. The germline V gene has CDR1 MDHEN and CDR2 SYDVKM. The junction had 16 bases not matched to a gene; V was cut back by 5 bases and J by 0 bases.

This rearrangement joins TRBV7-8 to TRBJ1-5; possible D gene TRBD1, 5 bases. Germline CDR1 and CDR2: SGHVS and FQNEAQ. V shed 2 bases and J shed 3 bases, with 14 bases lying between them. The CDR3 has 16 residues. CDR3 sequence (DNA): TGTGCCAGCAGCTTAAACAGGCTTAAATCCAATCAGCCCCAGCATTTT. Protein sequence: CASSLNRLKSNQPQHF.

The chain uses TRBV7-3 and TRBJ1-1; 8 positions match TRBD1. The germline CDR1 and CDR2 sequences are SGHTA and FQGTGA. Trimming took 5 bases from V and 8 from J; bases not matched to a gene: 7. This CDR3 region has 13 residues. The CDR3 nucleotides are TGTGCCAGCAGCAAAGGACAGGGCCGGGAAGCTTTCTTT. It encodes CASSKGQGREAFF.

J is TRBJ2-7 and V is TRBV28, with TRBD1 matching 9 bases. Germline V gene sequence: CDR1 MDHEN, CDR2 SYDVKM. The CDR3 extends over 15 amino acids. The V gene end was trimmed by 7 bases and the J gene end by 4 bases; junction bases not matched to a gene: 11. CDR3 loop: CASTLGTGFLYEQYF. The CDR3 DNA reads TGTGCCAGCACCCTTGGGACAGGGTTTCTATACGAGCAGTACTTC.